This T cell receptor beta chain was profiled in a study of shared clonotypes between healthy human individuals. Overall study context: With ages of 18 to 49, the donors were two women and three men. Whole-study findings and limits: Naive subsets generally had larger estimated richness than memory subsets. Compared with clonotypes that all four donors shared, non-shared clonotypes had lower generation probabilities.

Of note for this clone: Antigen unknown.

The table came from immunoSEQ multiplex PCR; TCRdb's copy has only in-frame clones and leaves some out. Of around 2,000,000 clones in the sample, roughly 96% were seen once. Division of CD4+ cells produced a CD45RA+ naive subset and a CD45RA-negative memory subset. The clonotype comes from a man younger than 35 in good health. The sequencing sample was made of naive CD4+ T cells sorted from blood. Subset indicated: CD45RA+ positively selected.

For the CDR3, the DNA is TGTGCCATCGGGCCAAGGGACCAATATTCACCCCTCCACTTT. It translates to CAIGPRDQYSPLHF. The chain is built from TRBV10-3 and TRBJ1-6; tentative D call: TRBD1 (5 bases). Per germline, CDR1 ENHRY and CDR2 SYGVKD. This CDR3 is 14 amino acids long. Trimming removed 8 bases from V and 8 bases from J, with 16 bases in between.